A selection of T cell receptor beta chains follows, all from one sample in a study of cytomegalovirus exposure and HLA in healthy donors. Using immunoSEQ multiplex PCR, the repertoire was profiled, and TCRdb retains in-frame clones only, with some absent. The data contain about 130,000 clones, roughly 78% of them singletons. Material: PBMCs. The receptors were sampled from a man aged 25 to 40 in good health and CMV-seronegative. CDR3s include the opening cysteine and the closing phenylalanine or tryptophan. The order of the fields is J gene, clone size, D gene, V gene, CDR3 protein, CDR3 DNA. D genes are given only for firm matches. Size is stated for part of the rows, as once, few or many counts, or as a class when the clone is expanded.

>TRBJ1-4|-|TRBD1|TRBV19
CASSIPDRAATNEKLFF
TGTGCCAGTAGTATCCCCGACAGGGCCGCAACTAATGAAAAACTGTTTTTT
>TRBJ2-1|-|TRBD2|TRBV4-3
CASSQLLGTTYNEQFF
TGCGCCAGCAGCCAGCTGCTCGGGACTACCTACAATGAGCAGTTCTTC
>TRBJ2-1|-|TRBD2|TRBV6-4
CASSDTASGRTYNEQFF
TGTGCCAGCAGTGACACCGCTAGCGGGAGGACCTACAATGAGCAGTTCTTC
>TRBJ2-5|-|TRBD2|TRBV7-9
CASSFFSGSSETQYF
TGTGCCAGCAGCTTTTTTAGCGGGAGTTCCGAGACCCAGTACTTC
>TRBJ2-6|-|-|TRBV9
CASSEPSGANVLTF
TGTGCCAGCAGCGAGCCCTCTGGGGCCAACGTCCTGACTTTC
>TRBJ2-7|-|-|TRBV5-1
CASSLAERGEQYF
TGCGCCAGCAGCTTGGCCGAGAGAGGCGAGCAGTACTTC
>TRBJ2-3|-|TRBD1|TRBV6-1
CASSDPPGQGSVTQYF
TGTGCCAGCAGTGATCCCCCGGGACAGGGATCCGTCACGCAGTATTTT
>TRBJ1-3|-|-|TRBV7-9
CASSLNRNSGNTIYF
TGTGCCAGCAGCTTAAACAGGAACTCTGGAAACACCATATATTTT
>TRBJ2-2|few|TRBD2|TRBV7-2
CASSFSGRAAGELFF
TGTGCCAGCAGCTTTAGCGGGAGGGCCGCCGGGGAGCTGTTTTTT
>TRBJ1-2|-|-|TRBV7-9
CASSLTVNYGYTF
TGTGCCAGCAGCTTAACAGTTAACTATGGCTACACCTTC
>TRBJ2-3|-|-|TRBV4-1
CASSLSQARVAADTQYF
TGCGCCAGCAGCCTATCTCAAGCTCGGGTAGCGGCAGATACGCAGTATTTT
>TRBJ2-1|-|-|TRBV4-3
CASSQDPLDNEQFF
TGCGCCAGCAGCCAAGATCCCCTTGACAATGAGCAGTTCTTC
>TRBJ2-5|-|-|TRBV5-8
CASSFMERETQYF
TGTGCCAGCAGCTTCATGGAGAGAGAGACCCAGTACTTC
>TRBJ1-5|-|-|TRBV21-1
CASSKEPYGCNQPQHF
-
>TRBJ2-7|-|-|TRBV28
CASSWGLSNEQYF
TGTGCCAGCAGTTGGGGACTCAGCAACGAGCAGTACTTC
>TRBJ2-3|-|TRBD2|TRBV29-1
CSVEDGFYLAGGGELDTDTQYF
TGCAGCGTTGAAGATGGGTTTTATCTAGCGGGAGGGGGGGAGCTCGACACAGATACGCAGTATTTT
>TRBJ1-1|-|-|TRBV11-2
CASSFQSNTEAFF
TGTGCCAGCAGCTTCCAATCGAACACTGAAGCTTTCTTT
>TRBJ1-2|-|TRBD1|TRBV4-1
CASSQGQGRRGYTF
TGCGCCAGCAGCCAAGGACAGGGGCGCCGCGGCTACACCTTC
>TRBJ2-5|-|TRBD2|TRBV2
CASSGSGLASETQYF
TGTGCCAGCAGTGGGTCCGGACTAGCTTCGGAGACCCAGTACTTC
>TRBJ1-1|-|-|TRBV4-1
CASSQAPLSPPLAGTEAFF
TGCGCCAGCAGCCAAGCCCCACTCAGCCCCCCGCTGGCGGGGACTGAAGCTTTCTTT
>TRBJ2-7|-|TRBD2|TRBV6-5
CASSYRAGPSYEQYF
TGTGCCAGCAGTTACCGAGCGGGACCCTCCTACGAGCAGTACTTC
>TRBJ1-2|-|-|TRBV27
CASRLGVQAGYTF
TGTGCCAGCAGACTCGGGGTTCAGGCTGGCTACACCTTC
>TRBJ2-7|-|TRBD1|TRBV4-3
CASSQETGGYYEQYF
TGCGCCAGCAGCCAAGAAACAGGGGGTTACTACGAGCAGTACTTC
>TRBJ1-1|-|-|TRBV6-5
CASSNQQMAFF
TGTGCCAGCAGTAACCAACAAATGGCTTTCTTT
>TRBJ2-3|-|-|TRBV14
CASSTSTDTQYF
TGTGCCAGCAGCACTAGCACAGATACGCAGTATTTT
>TRBJ2-3|-|TRBD2|TRBV4-2
CASSQDSPAGSGYTQYF
TGTGCCAGCAGCCAAGACAGCCCAGCGGGAAGTGGATATACGCAGTATTTT
>TRBJ2-1|-|TRBD1|TRBV7-8
CASSLNRGHEQFF
TGTGCCAGCAGCCTTAACAGGGGCCATGAGCAGTTCTTC
>TRBJ2-7|-|TRBD2|TRBV6-1
CASSELAGGVGEQYF
TGTGCCAGCAGTGAACTAGCGGGAGGAGTTGGCGAGCAGTACTTC
>TRBJ2-1|-|TRBD2|TRBV5-6
CASTRLEVSGIVEQFF
TGTGCCAGCACCCGGCTGGAGGTTAGCGGGATTGTTGAGCAGTTCTTC
>TRBJ2-7|-|TRBD1|TRBV5-5
CASSSWTGATYEQYF
TGTGCCAGCAGCTCGTGGACAGGGGCCACCTACGAGCAGTACTTC
>TRBJ1-4|-|TRBD1|TRBV28
CASSFGGRQGIEKLFF
TGTGCCAGCAGTTTCGGGGGAAGACAGGGAATCGAAAAACTGTTTTTT
>TRBJ1-6|-|TRBD1|TRBV28
CASSSGGGTGSSPLHF
TGTGCCAGCAGCTCGGGGGGTGGGACAGGGAGTTCACCCCTCCACTTT
>TRBJ1-1|-|-|TRBV30
CAWSYGGNTEAFF
TGTGCCTGGAGTTACGGGGGGAACACTGAAGCTTTCTTT
>TRBJ2-7|-|TRBD1|TRBV7-8
CASSFVDRGLREQYF
TGTGCCAGCAGCTTCGTGGACAGGGGGCTGAGGGAGCAGTACTTC
>TRBJ1-1|-|TRBD1|TRBV6-6
CASSRTGMNTEAFF
TGTGCCAGCAGTCGGACAGGCATGAACACTGAAGCTTTCTTT
>TRBJ1-5|-|-|TRBV10-3
CAIKKDSSSNQPQHF
TGTGCCATCAAGAAAGACAGCAGTAGCAATCAGCCCCAGCATTTT
>TRBJ2-1|-|-|TRBV4-2
CASSQTGTYNEQFF
TGTGCCAGCAGCCAAACGGGAACCTACAATGAGCAGTTCTTC
>TRBJ2-2|-|TRBD2|TRBV29-1
CTGTSGKNTGELFF
TGCACCGGGACTAGCGGGAAGAACACCGGGGAGCTGTTTTTT
>TRBJ2-1|-|TRBD2|TRBV9
CASSPRTSGRTEDEQFF
TGTGCCAGCAGCCCACGGACTAGCGGGAGAACGGAGGATGAGCAGTTCTTC
>TRBJ2-5|-|-|TRBV6-6
CASSPGSPETQYF
TGTGCCAGCAGCCCCGGGAGCCCAGAGACCCAGTACTTC
>TRBJ2-5|-|TRBD2|TRBV4-3
CASSRGTRQGTQYF
TGCGCCAGCAGCCGCGGGACTAGACAAGGGACCCAGTACTTC
>TRBJ1-1|-|TRBD1|TRBV28
CASSLWAGGNTEAFF
TGTGCCAGCAGTTTATGGGCAGGGGGGAACACTGAAGCTTTCTTT
>TRBJ2-6|-|-|TRBV7-9
CASSPPVVSGANVLTF
TGTGCCAGCAGCCCCCCCGTTGTTTCTGGGGCCAACGTCCTGACTTTC
>TRBJ2-5|few|TRBD2|TRBV6-5
CASSYSGSWETQYF
TGTGCCAGCAGTTACAGCGGGAGCTGGGAGACCCAGTACTTC
>TRBJ2-1|-|-|TRBV13
CASSPFDSYNEQFF
TGTGCCAGCAGCCCCTTCGACAGTTACAATGAGCAGTTCTTC
>TRBJ2-1|-|-|TRBV28
CASSPGGYNEQFF
TGTGCCAGCAGCCCCGGCGGGTACAATGAGCAGTTCTTC
>TRBJ2-4|-|TRBD1|TRBV7-9
CASSYGTDIQYF
TGTGCCAGCAGCTACGGGACAGACATTCAGTACTTC
>TRBJ2-1|-|TRBD2|TRBV5-4
CASSPGLAGDSDEQFF
TGTGCCAGCAGCCCTGGACTAGCGGGAGATTCGGATGAGCAGTTCTTC
>TRBJ2-1|-|TRBD2|TRBV5-6
CASSKGTSGSYNEQFF
TGTGCCAGCAGCAAGGGGACTAGCGGTTCCTACAATGAGCAGTTCTTC
>TRBJ2-7|few|-|TRBV5-1
CASSSFGTGEYEQYF
TGCGCCAGCAGCTCATTCGGGACTGGGGAATACGAGCAGTACTTC
>TRBJ2-5|once|TRBD2|TRBV7-7
CASSLSGALGSETQYF
TGTGCCAGCAGCCTCAGCGGGGCGTTGGGGTCGGAGACCCAGTACTTC
>TRBJ2-7|few|-|TRBV6-5
CASSLSGGYEQYF
TGTGCCAGCAGCCTCAGTGGAGGCTACGAGCAGTACTTC
>TRBJ2-7|few|-|TRBV5-4
CATHLDSYEQYF
TGTGCCACCCACCTAGATTCCTACGAGCAGTACTTC
>TRBJ2-7|-|TRBD2|TRBV6-6
CASRTGTSGSSEQYF
TGTGCCAGCCGAACCGGGACTAGCGGGAGTAGCGAGCAGTACTTC
>TRBJ2-5|-|TRBD2|TRBV28
CASSAPLRSGSWETQYF
TGTGCCAGCAGTGCCCCCCTACGTAGCGGGAGTTGGGAGACCCAGTACTTC